The present entry profiles one T cell receptor (beta chain) with its context. The sample originates from a study of blood T cell repertoires in COVID-19. Across the study: T cells, B-cell-depleted T cells, or PBMCs supplied cDNA or gDNA.

In the original processing: Amplification of reference gene primers provided the estimated nucleated cell counts. Using immunoSEQ multiplex PCR, the repertoire was profiled, and TCRdb retains in-frame clones only, with some absent. V, J and clone size are those of that table, while D and trimming were read from the DNA. This table has roughly 250,000 clones, roughly 81% appearing once. Germline V gives CDR1 LGHDT, CDR2 YNNKEL (reference sequence). This CDR3 is 15 amino acids long. V was cut by 3 bases and J by 7 bases, with 18 bases left in between. The clonotype originates from a man aged 35 to 55 with acute or convalescent COVID-19. The sample consisted of peripheral blood. The rearrangement uses TRBV3-1 (or the pseudogene TRBV3-2) and TRBJ1-2; no clear D gene. The CDR3 loop reads CASSQLAGAGGGYTF. DNA of the CDR3: TGTGCCAGCAGCCAGTTAGCGGGCGCAGGTGGTGGCTACACCTTC.